Listed here are 18 T cell receptor beta chains from one sample, sequenced in a study of T cell repertoires in aging, cancer and after chemotherapy. TCR beta rearrangements were amplified from peripheral blood genomic DNA. A mixed TRB-A/B primer pool amplified rearranged TRB by multiplex touch-down PCR. TCRdb reanalysed the multiplex PCR reads using MiXCR and keeps one entry per CDR3 protein. The table has about 5,000 distinct CDR3 sequences, around 21% seen once; the top ten hold over 3.5%. The specimen was blood. The receptor source for this set is a human donor in good health. The donor label of this sample is uncertain.

The chain joins TRBV24-1 to TRBJ1-3; TRBD1 aligns across 10 bases. Losses at the gene ends were 9 bases for V and 4 bases for J; bases not matched to a gene: 2. CDR3 length: 13 amino acids. CDR1 is KGHDR, CDR2 SFDVKD, per germline. CDR3 sequence: CATQDRGGNTIYF. Here the CDR3 DNA reads TGTGCCACCCAGGACAGGGGGGGAAACACCATATATTTT.

This clonotype is medium-sized by share. The chain carries TRBV19 and TRBJ1-3; D uncertain. The CDR3 length is 17 residues. Germline CDR1 reads LNHDA; CDR2 reads SQIVND (reference sequence). The V end was cut by 1 base, the J end by 6 bases, with 19 bases between. The CDR3 spells CASSIAVGLRLQNTIYF. The CDR3 nucleotides are TGTGCCAGTAGTATAGCAGTGGGGTTGAGACTTCAAAACACCATATATTTT. The full variable domain, rest sourced from reference TRBV19 and TRBJ1-3, is DGGITQSPKYLFRKEGQNVTLSCEQNLNHDAMYWYRQDPGQGLRLIYYSQIVNDFQKGDIAEGYSVSREKKESFPLTVTSAQKNPTAFYLCASSIAVGLRLQNTIYFGEGSWLTVV.

This chain connects TRBV6-5 to TRBJ1-1, with TRBD1 matching 7 bases. Germline V gene data show CDR1 as MNHEY and CDR2 as SVGAGI. Trimming at V came to 5 bases and at J to 5 bases, leaving 14 bases not matched to a gene. The CDR3 loop spans 16 amino acids. The DNA of the CDR3 is TGTGCCAGCAGTGGCGCTACTGACAGGGCGCAGACTGAAGCTTTCTTT. Amino acids: CASSGATDRAQTEAFF.

This clonotype was seen only once. A much larger clone sits a single nucleotide away, making a read error possible. The chain has TRBV6-4 and TRBJ2-2; no reliable D call. Trimming cost V 8 bases and J 4 bases, with 11 bases left between them. The CDR3 covers 13 residues. Germline CDR1 is MRHNA and CDR2 is SNTAGT. The CDR3 is CASGTDITGELFF. The DNA of the CDR3 is TGTGCCAGCGGAACAGACATCACCGGGGAGCTGTTTTTT.

By sample share, this clonotype is medium-sized. The DNA for the CDR3 is TGTGCCAGCAGCCCACTCAGGGGACTAGCGACCGACAATGAGCAGTTCTTC. It encodes CASSPLRGLATDNEQFF. V gene TRBV6-5 combines with J gene TRBJ2-1; 10 positions agree with TRBD2. This CDR3 comprises 17 residues. With 6 bases clipped from V and 5 bases from J, the junction kept 13 bases outside the gene matches. Germline CDR1 reads MNHEY; CDR2 reads SVGAGI.

The chain links TRBV20-1 to TRBJ1-1, with D unresolved. Germline V CDR1 and CDR2: DFQATT, SNEGSKA (reference sequence). The CDR3 runs to 16 residues. Trimming shortened V by 0 bases and J by 0 bases, and 14 bases separated the two germline ends. The CDR3: CSARDHSDIMNTEAFF. CDR3 bases: TGCAGTGCTAGAGACCATTCAGACATAATGAACACTGAAGCTTTCTTT.

This clonotype has just a few counts. The chain combines TRBV7-2 with TRBJ2-3; 14 nucleotides agree with TRBD2. Germline V lookup: CDR1 SGHTA, CDR2 FQGNSA. The CDR3 has 17 residues. J was trimmed by 4 bases and V by 5 bases; bases with no gene match: 8. The CDR3 here is CASSLTSGGAGADTQYF. CDR3 DNA sequence: TGTGCCAGCAGCCTGACTAGCGGGGGGGCCGGGGCAGATACGCAGTATTTT. Full variable domain (outside the CDR3, taken from reference TRBV7-2 and TRBJ2-3): GAGVSQSPSNKVTEKGKDVELRCDPISGHTALYWYRQSLGQGLEFLIYFQGNSAPDKSGLPSDRFSAERTGGSVSTLTIQRTQQEDSAVYLCASSLTSGGAGADTQYFGPGTRLTVL.

This clonotype is medium-sized (0.01 to 0.1%). The J gene is TRBJ2-7, the V gene TRBV29-1, with TRBD1 matching over 9 bases. The V segment lost 6 bases and the J segment 5 bases; nucleotides outside the gene matches: 14. CDR1 and CDR2 from the germline V gene are SQVTM and ANQGSEA. The CDR3 has 15 amino acids. The CDR3 here is CSVRPGQGTLNEQYF. In nucleotides, the CDR3 is TGCAGCGTCAGGCCGGGACAGGGAACTTTGAACGAGCAGTACTTC.

In its sample, this clonotype is medium-sized. The chain combines TRBV5-1 with TRBJ2-6; no definite D call. The CDR3 is 14 residues long. The V end was cut by 0 bases, the J end by 1 base, with 2 bases between. Germline V gene lookup returns CDR1 SGHRS and CDR2 YFSETQ. CDR3 coding DNA: TGCGCCAGCAGCTTGGATTCTGGGGCCAACGTCCTGACTTTC. The encoded protein is CASSLDSGANVLTF.

This clonotype is medium-sized within its sample. The rearrangement links TRBV5-5 to TRBJ1-5; D possibly corresponds to TRBD1 (6 bases). Trimming cost V 3 bases and J 2 bases, with 15 bases left between them. The germline V gene encodes CDR1 SGHKS and CDR2 YYEKEE (reference sequence). The CDR3 spans 16 residues. CDR3 loop: CASSSLQGGGNQPQHF. The CDR3 nucleotides are TGTGCCAGCAGCTCCTTACAGGGAGGGGGCAATCAGCCCCAGCATTTT.

This clonotype is categorized as medium-sized (0.01 to 0.1%). V is TRBV6-2 or TRBV6-3 and J is TRBJ1-1; D is perhaps TRBD1 (6 bases). V lost 5 bases and J lost 3, with 13 bases in between. Germline V CDR1 and CDR2: MNHEY, SVGEGT. This CDR3 spans 14 amino acids. The chain's CDR3 is CASSPQGVHTEAFF. The CDR3, as DNA: TGTGCCAGCAGTCCACAGGGTGTCCACACTGAAGCTTTCTTT.

The chain combines TRBV5-1 with TRBJ2-2; TRBD1 matches 7 bases. With V trimmed by 4 bases and J by 0 bases, 3 bases remained unmatched. CDR1 and CDR2 (germline): SGHRS, YFSETQ. This CDR3 comprises 15 residues. The CDR3 DNA reads as TGCGCCAGCAGCGGACAGGTCTCGAACACCGGGGAGCTGTTTTTT. Translation: CASSGQVSNTGELFF.

Sample share makes this clonotype medium-sized. The chain couples TRBV6-2 or TRBV6-3 to TRBJ2-7, with a weak D call TRBD1 (6 bases). The V gene lost 0 bases and the J gene lost 4 bases, with 13 bases spanning the gap. Germline V gene data show CDR1 as MNHEY and CDR2 as SVGEGT. CDR3 length equals 15 residues. This chain's CDR3 is CASSYSKGQHYEQYF. The CDR3 DNA sequence: TGTGCCAGCAGTTACTCGAAGGGACAACATTACGAGCAGTACTTC.

This chain uses TRBV6-1 with TRBJ2-1; 10 bases fit TRBD2. Germline V gene sequence: CDR1 MNHNS, CDR2 SASEGT. Trimming removed 5 bases from V and 9 bases from J; junction bases left unmatched: 16. This CDR3 comprises 17 residues. CDR3 bases: TGTGCCAGCAGTTACCTGGTCTCTAGCGGGGGCGTGCCTGAGCAGTTCTTC. Amino acids: CASSYLVSSGGVPEQFF.

This clonotype was found once. One end of the junction varies from germline; a read error may be responsible. J is TRBJ1-5 and V is TRBV6-5; D is possibly TRBD1 (5 bases). From germline, CDR1 is MNHEY and CDR2 SVGAGI. The CDR3 is made up of 15 amino acids. CDR3: CASMADRGHNQHQHF. The CDR3 DNA reads TGTGCCAGCATGGCCGACCGGGGCCATAATCAGCACCAGCATTTT.

This clonotype is categorized as medium-sized (0.01 to 0.1%). The genes are TRBV18 and TRBJ1-1; possible D gene TRBD1, 5 bases. V was shortened by 1 base and J by 5 bases, with 17 bases between the two germline ends. Germline CDR1 reads KGHSH; CDR2 reads LQKENI. CDR3 size: 16 residues. The DNA of the CDR3 is TGTGCCAGCTCACCACAGGACACACTTACGGGGACTGAAGCTTTCTTT. It specifies CASSPQDTLTGTEAFF. The variable domain in full, with the rest retrieved from reference TRBV18 and TRBJ1-1, is NAGVMQNPRHLVRRRGQEARLRCSPMKGHSHVYWYRQLPEEGLKFMVYLQKENIIDESGMPKERFSAEFPKEGPSILRIQQVVRGDSAAYFCASSPQDTLTGTEAFFGQGTRLTVV.

This clonotype was seen a handful of times. This sequence joins TRBV5-1 and TRBJ2-7; no firm D call. Per the germline V gene, CDR1 is SGHRS and CDR2 is YFSETQ. This CDR3 has 14 residues. Trimming cost V 4 bases and J 1 base, with 12 bases left between them. Here the CDR3 reads CASSEAWGSYEQYF. DNA for the CDR3: TGCGCCAGCAGCGAAGCGTGGGGATCCTACGAGCAGTACTTC.

The V call is TRBV18, the J call TRBJ1-1; D is possibly TRBD1 (5 bases). Per the germline V gene, CDR1 is KGHSH and CDR2 is LQKENI. There are 15 residues in the CDR3. V lost 0 bases and J lost 4, with 12 bases in between. The CDR3 sequence: CASSPPQGAGTEAFF. In nucleotides, the CDR3 is TGTGCCAGCTCACCACCGCAAGGGGCGGGCACTGAAGCTTTCTTT. The entire variable domain, with the rest obtained from reference TRBV18 and TRBJ1-1, is as follows: NAGVMQNPRHLVRRRGQEARLRCSPMKGHSHVYWYRQLPEEGLKFMVYLQKENIIDESGMPKERFSAEFPKEGPSILRIQQVVRGDSAAYFCASSPPQGAGTEAFFGQGTRLTVV.